The entry below gives a single T cell receptor (beta chain) sequence along with its context. Germline V gives CDR1 MDHEN, CDR2 SYDVKM. The CDR3 is made up of 16 amino acids. Trimming cost V 8 bases and J 0 bases, with 17 bases left between them. Clones were read by immunoSEQ multiplex PCR, and TCRdb kept only the in-frame ones, dropping some. The sample shows tens of thousands of clones, over 85% of them seen only once. The sequence was obtained from a man aged 35-49 years with rheumatoid arthritis. The chain has TRBV28 and TRBJ2-1, with D perhaps matching TRBD1 (6 bases). Material for sequencing was PBMCs. In nucleotides, the CDR3 is TGTGCCAGCCGAGACGACAGGCCGAGCTCCTACAATGAGCAGTTCTTC. Translating it yields CASRDDRPSSYNEQFF.